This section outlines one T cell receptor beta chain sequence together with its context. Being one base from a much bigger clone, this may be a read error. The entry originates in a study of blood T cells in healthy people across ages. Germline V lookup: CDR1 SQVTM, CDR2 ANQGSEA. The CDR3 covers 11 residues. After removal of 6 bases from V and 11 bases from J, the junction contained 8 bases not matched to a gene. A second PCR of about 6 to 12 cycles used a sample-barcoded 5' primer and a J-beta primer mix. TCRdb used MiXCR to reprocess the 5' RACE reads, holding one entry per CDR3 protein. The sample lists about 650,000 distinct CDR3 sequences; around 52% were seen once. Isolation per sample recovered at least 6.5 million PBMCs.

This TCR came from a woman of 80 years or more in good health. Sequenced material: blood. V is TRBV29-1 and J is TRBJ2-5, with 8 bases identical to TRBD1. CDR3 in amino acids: CSVRTGNGQYF. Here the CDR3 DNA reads TGCAGCGTCCGGACAGGGAACGGGCAGTACTTC.